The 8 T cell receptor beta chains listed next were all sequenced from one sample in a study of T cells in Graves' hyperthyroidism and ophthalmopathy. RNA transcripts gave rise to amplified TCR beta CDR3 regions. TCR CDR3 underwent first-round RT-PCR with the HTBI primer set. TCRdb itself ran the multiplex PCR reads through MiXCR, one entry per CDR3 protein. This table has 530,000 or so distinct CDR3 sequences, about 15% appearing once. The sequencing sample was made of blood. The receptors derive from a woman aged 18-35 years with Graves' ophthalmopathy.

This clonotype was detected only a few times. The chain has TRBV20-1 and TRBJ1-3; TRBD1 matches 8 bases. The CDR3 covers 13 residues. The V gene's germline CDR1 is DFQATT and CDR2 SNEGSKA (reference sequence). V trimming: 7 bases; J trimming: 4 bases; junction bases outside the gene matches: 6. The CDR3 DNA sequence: TGCAGTGGAACGACAGGGGTCGGAAACACCATATATTTT. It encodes CSGTTGVGNTIYF.

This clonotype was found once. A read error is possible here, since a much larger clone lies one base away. CDR3 sequence (DNA): TGTGCCAGCCGCGACAGGGTTGTAACCTACGGGCAGTACTTC. Translating it yields CASRDRVVTYGQYF. The rearrangement joins TRBV28 to TRBJ2-7; 7 nucleotides match TRBD1. This CDR3 has 14 residues. CDR1 and CDR2 (germline): MDHEN, SYDVKM. The whole variable domain, remainder taken from reference TRBV28 and TRBJ2-7, is DVKVTQSSRYLVKRTGEKVFLECVQDMDHENMFWYRQDPGLGLRLIYFSYDVKMKEKGDIPEGYSVSREKKERFSLILESASTNQTSMYLCASRDRVVTYGQYFGPGTRLTVT.

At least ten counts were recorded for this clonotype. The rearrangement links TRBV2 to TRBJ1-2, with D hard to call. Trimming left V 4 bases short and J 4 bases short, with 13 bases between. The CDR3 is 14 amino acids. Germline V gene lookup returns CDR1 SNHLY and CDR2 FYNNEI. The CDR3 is CASSVGRSTYGYTF. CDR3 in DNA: TGTGCCAGCAGTGTGGGCAGGTCTACCTATGGCTACACCTTC. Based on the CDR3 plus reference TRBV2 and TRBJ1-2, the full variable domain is EPEVTQTPSHQVTQMGQEVILRCVPISNHLYFYWYRQILGQKVEFLVSFYNNEISEKSEIFDDQFSVERPDGSNFTLKIRSTKLEDSAMYFCASSVGRSTYGYTFGSGTRLTVV.

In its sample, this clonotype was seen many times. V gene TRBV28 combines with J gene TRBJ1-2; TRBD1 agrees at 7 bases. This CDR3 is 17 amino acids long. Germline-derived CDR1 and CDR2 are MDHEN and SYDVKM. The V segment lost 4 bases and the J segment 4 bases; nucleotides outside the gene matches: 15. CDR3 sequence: CASSYSSQAGGLYGYTF. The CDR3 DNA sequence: TGTGCCAGCAGTTACTCCAGCCAAGCAGGGGGTCTCTATGGCTACACCTTC.

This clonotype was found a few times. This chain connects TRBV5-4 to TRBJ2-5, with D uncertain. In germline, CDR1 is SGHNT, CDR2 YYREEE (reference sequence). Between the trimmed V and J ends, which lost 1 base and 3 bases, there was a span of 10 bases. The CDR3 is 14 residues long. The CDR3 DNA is TGTGCCAGCAGCTTGCGGGTTGACAAAGAGACCCAGTACTTC. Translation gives CASSLRVDKETQYF.

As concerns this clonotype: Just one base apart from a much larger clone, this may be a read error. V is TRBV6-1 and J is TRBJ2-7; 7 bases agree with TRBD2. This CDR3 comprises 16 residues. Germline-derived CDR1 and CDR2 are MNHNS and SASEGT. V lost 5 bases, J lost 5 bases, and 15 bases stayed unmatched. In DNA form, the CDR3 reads TGTGCCAGCAGTCCCTCAGCGGGGAGGCTCTTCCACGAGCAGTACTTC. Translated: CASSPSAGRLFHEQYF.

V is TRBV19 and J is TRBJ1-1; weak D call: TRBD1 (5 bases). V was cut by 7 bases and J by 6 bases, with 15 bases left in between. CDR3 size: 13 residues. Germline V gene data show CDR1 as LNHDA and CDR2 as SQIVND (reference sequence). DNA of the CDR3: TGTGCCAGTACCTCCCGGTCAGGGCCTGAAGCTTTCTTT. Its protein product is CASTSRSGPEAFF.

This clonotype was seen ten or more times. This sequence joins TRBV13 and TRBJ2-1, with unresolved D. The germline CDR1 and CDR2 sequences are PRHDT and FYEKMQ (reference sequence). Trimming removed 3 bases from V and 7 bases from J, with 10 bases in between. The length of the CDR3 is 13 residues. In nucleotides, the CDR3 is TGTGCCAGCAGCTTTATTAAGGCTAATGAGCAGTTCTTC. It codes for CASSFIKANEQFF. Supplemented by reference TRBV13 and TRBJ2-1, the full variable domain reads AAGVIQSPRHLIKEKRETATLKCYPIPRHDTVYWYQQGPGQDPQFLISFYEKMQSDKGSIPDRFSAQQFSDYHSELNMSSLELGDSALYFCASSFIKANEQFFGPGTRLTVL.